This record covers a single T cell receptor beta chain. CDR3 length: 15 residues. Germline assignment: CDR1 SGHVS and CDR2 FQNEAQ. V shed 5 bases and J 3 bases; nucleotides not matched to a gene: 10. The data derive from a study of PD-L1 blockade in urothelial cancer. Looking at the study overall: Dosed intravenously at 1,200 mg every 3 weeks, atezolizumab was initiated by patients around 2014.

The repertoire was sequenced with immunoSEQ multiplex PCR; TCRdb's copy has only in-frame clones and lacks some. Counted here are fewer than 130,000 clones, 70% to 85% occurring once; the ten biggest clones make up 2% to 3%. The sequence derives from a middle-aged man with urothelial cancer. J is TRBJ2-7 and V is TRBV7-8; TRBD1 agrees at 7 bases. Sequenced here: PBMCs, sampled around atezolizumab (anti-PD-L1) treatment. The CDR3 spells CASSRSGTANYEQYF. CDR3 DNA sequence: TGTGCCAGCAGCCGGTCCGGGACAGCCAACTACGAGCAGTACTTC.